This TCR beta chain was found in a study of blood T cells in healthy people across ages. Unmatched junction bases numbered 6, after V lost 0 bases and J lost 0 bases. This CDR3 comprises 17 residues. Per the germline V gene, CDR1 is SGHRS and CDR2 is YFSETQ. Primed by a sample-barcoded 5' primer and a J-beta primer mix, a second PCR proceeded for roughly 6 to 12 cycles. Via MiXCR, TCRdb re-called the 5' RACE reads, giving one row per CDR3 protein. The repertoire holds roughly 1.6 million distinct CDR3 sequences, with about 35% as singletons. The extraction recovered at least 5 micrograms of total RNA per sample.

The sequencing sample was made of blood. The origin of this receptor is a woman aged 25 to 39 in good health. This sequence joins TRBV5-1 and TRBJ2-3, with TRBD2 identical over 8 bases. DNA for the CDR3: TGCGCCAGCAGCTTGGGGCCTGCTAGCGGGAGCACAGATACGCAGTATTTT. Amino acid sequence: CASSLGPASGSTDTQYF.